A selection of T cell receptor beta chains follows, all from one sample in a study of early T cells in non-severe SARS-CoV-2 infection. Using its own MiXCR run on the 5' RACE reads, TCRdb lists one record per CDR3 protein. The data show 70,000 to 95,000 distinct CDR3 sequences, roughly 15% seen once. Sequencing used whole blood. These receptor sequences come from an adult who was a healthcare worker with PCR-confirmed SARS-CoV-2 infection or an uninfected control (not recorded which). Each CDR3 is given with its conserved first and last residue.

j_call	v_call	cdr3_aa
TRBJ1-6	TRBV21-1	CASSKKGLHYNSPLHF
TRBJ1-6	TRBV5-5	CASSLMVTNNSPLHF
TRBJ1-6	TRBV9	CASSPGQGKGSPLHF
TRBJ1-2	TRBV20-1	CSARGDSSFDGYTF
TRBJ2-5	TRBV29-1	CSSLGAGSGKTQYF
TRBJ2-3	TRBV12-3/TRBV12-4	CASSLALGGDTQYF
TRBJ1-3	TRBV24-1	CATSDPEDSSENTIYF
TRBJ1-2	TRBV29-1	CSVAPTTGGGYGYTF
TRBJ2-2	TRBV29-1	CSVPGQLKAGELFF
TRBJ2-1	TRBV7-8	CASSPEGAHNEQFF
TRBJ1-2	TRBV7-8	CASSLSFTEEENYGYTF
TRBJ1-2	TRBV5-1	CASSPGQGIEANYGYTF
TRBJ2-1	TRBV6-1	CASSERGGLGIEQFF
TRBJ2-1	TRBV30	CAWSVTQSGVKQFF
TRBJ1-2	TRBV9	CASNTGQQGGYTF
TRBJ2-3	TRBV25-1	CASNGVQSGDTQYF
TRBJ1-6	TRBV5-5	CASSPLPGQRNSPLHF
TRBJ1-1	TRBV7-3	CASSSPLSSEAFF
TRBJ1-2	TRBV29-1	CSESDGYGYTF
TRBJ2-3	TRBV5-1	CASSSLSSDTQYF
TRBJ1-2	TRBV9	CASSVEFSPYGYTF
TRBJ1-1	TRBV10-3	CAINPGGAGTEAFF
TRBJ1-1	TRBV29-1	CSVQGQGKTEAFF
TRBJ1-5	TRBV24-1	CATSDLGGESQPQHF
TRBJ1-2	TRBV18	CASSQVGDHRGYTF
TRBJ1-2	TRBV4-1	CASSQDWGTDYGYTF
TRBJ1-2	TRBV20-1	CSAKDRIKNYGYTF
TRBJ1-1	TRBV18	CASSPGLNTEAFF
TRBJ2-3	TRBV29-1	CSVVFGTDTQYF
TRBJ2-2	TRBV20-1	CSASSPASDSNTGELFF
TRBJ1-5	TRBV24-1	CATSAGTGPWGNQPQHF
TRBJ1-2	TRBV24-1	CATSDFTQSHGYTF
TRBJ2-5	TRBV25-1	CASSEARWTETQYF
TRBJ1-4	TRBV7-3	CASSSTGGRNEKLFF
TRBJ1-6	TRBV10-2	CVSSESSRGDSPLHF
TRBJ2-3	TRBV5-1	CASRVAGGPYTQYF
TRBJ2-1	TRBV12-3/TRBV12-4	CASNQMGLADNEQFF
TRBJ1-6	TRBV11-2	CASSLAENSPLHF
TRBJ2-2	TRBV9	CASSPPPGGGELFF
TRBJ1-1	TRBV29-1	CSVLTGENTEAFF
TRBJ1-4	TRBV12-3/TRBV12-4	CASSFGTEPNEKLFF
TRBJ1-3	TRBV6-4	CASSDSKDRSSGNTIYF